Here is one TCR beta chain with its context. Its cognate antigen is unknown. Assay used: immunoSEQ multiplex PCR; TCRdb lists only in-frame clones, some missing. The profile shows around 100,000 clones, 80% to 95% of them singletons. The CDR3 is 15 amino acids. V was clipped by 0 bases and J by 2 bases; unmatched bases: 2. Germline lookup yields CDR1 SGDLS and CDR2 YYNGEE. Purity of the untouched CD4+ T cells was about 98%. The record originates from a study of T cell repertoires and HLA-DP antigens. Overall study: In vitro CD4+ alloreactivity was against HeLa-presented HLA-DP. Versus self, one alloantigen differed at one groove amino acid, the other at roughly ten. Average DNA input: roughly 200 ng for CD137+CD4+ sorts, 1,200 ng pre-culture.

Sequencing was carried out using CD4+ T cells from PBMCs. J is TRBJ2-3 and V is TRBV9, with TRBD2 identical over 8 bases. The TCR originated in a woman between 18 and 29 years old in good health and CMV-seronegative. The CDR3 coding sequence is TGTGCCAGCAGCGTAGTGCGGGGGGACACAGATACGCAGTATTTT. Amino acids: CASSVVRGDTDTQYF.